The TCR beta chain described here comes from a study of shared clonotypes between healthy human individuals. Turning to this clone: Its antigen is not known.

Germline lookup yields CDR1 MNHEY and CDR2 SMNVEV (reference sequence). The CDR3 sequence is 14 residues long. After removal of 8 bases from V and 2 bases from J, the junction contained 4 bases not matched to a gene. Profiled with immunoSEQ multiplex PCR; TCRdb holds only in-frame clones, not every one. The sample includes around 2,000,000 clones, over 85% seen only once; the top ten take 1.2%. Study results and caveats: Naive CD4 clonotype sharing across several donors was about 5%. Deeper or shallower sequencing was expected to change how clonotypes are shared among donors.

Selected positively for CCR7 and CD45RO-negative, naive CD8 cells excluded terminally differentiated effector memory CD45RA+ cells. Donors had no recently reported acute infections or vaccinations and were HIV-negative. The chain couples TRBV27 to TRBJ2-1, with 9 nucleotides matching TRBD2. The sequencing sample was made of naive CD8+ T cells sorted from blood. The clonotype was recovered from a man between 18 and 35 years old in good health. This chain's CDR3 is CASGVAGAYNEQFF. The CDR3, as DNA: TGTGCCAGCGGGGTAGCGGGGGCCTACAATGAGCAGTTCTTC.